The 9 T cell receptor beta chains below come from one sample, sequenced in a study of shared clonotypes between healthy human individuals. It was CD45RO-negative cells, positively selected for CCR7, that made up naive CD8 cells, with terminally differentiated effector memory CD45RA+ cells excluded. Clones were read by immunoSEQ multiplex PCR, and TCRdb kept only the in-frame ones, dropping some. The sample yields about 870,000 clones, 80% to 95% seen once. Sequenced: naive CD8+ T cells sorted from blood. Receptors originate from a man under 40 in good health.

Worth noting for this clone: This is likely an artifact of a read error, given a far larger clone one base away. The J gene is TRBJ2-7, the V gene TRBV7-9; 7 bases align to TRBD1. V gave up 6 bases and J gave up 3 bases; unmatched junction bases: 2. CDR1 is SEHNR and CDR2 is FQNEAQ in the germline V gene (reference sequence). CDR3 length: 12 residues. The DNA of the CDR3 is TGTGCCAGCAGTGGGACAGACTACGAGCAGTACTTC. As protein: CASSGTDYEQYF.

This chain connects TRBV7-8 to TRBJ1-3, with 7 bases that match TRBD1. The germline CDR1 and CDR2 sequences are SGHVS and FQNEAQ. With V trimmed by 4 bases and J by 4 bases, 16 bases remained unmatched. The CDR3 has 18 residues. CDR3 sequence: CASSSYPPGGSSGNTIYF. In DNA form, the CDR3 reads TGTGCCAGCAGCTCTTATCCTCCAGGGGGGAGTTCGGGAAACACCATATATTTT. The full variable domain, in which reference TRBV7-8 and TRBJ1-3 provide the parts outside the CDR3, is GAGVSQSPRYKVAKRGQDVALRCDPISGHVSLFWYQQALGQGPEFLTYFQNEAQLDKSGLPSDRFFAERPEGSVSTLKIQRTQQEDSAVYLCASSSYPPGGSSGNTIYFGEGSWLTVV.

This clone was picked up one time. This chain uses TRBV5-8 with TRBJ2-7, with D possibly being TRBD2 (6 bases). Trimming removed 0 bases from V and 5 bases from J, with 12 bases in between. The CDR3 runs to 14 residues. CDR1 and CDR2 (germline): SGHTS, YDEGEE. CDR3 DNA: TGTGCCAGCAGCTTGGCGGGAGTCTTAAACGAGCAGTACTTC. Amino acids: CASSLAGVLNEQYF.

The chain combines TRBV6-4 with TRBJ1-5; tentative D call: TRBD1 (6 bases). The CDR3 is made up of 13 amino acids. CDR1 MRHNA and CDR2 SNTAGT come from the germline V gene. The V gene lost 6 bases and the J gene lost 7 bases, with 13 bases spanning the gap. The CDR3 DNA is TGTGCCAGCAGCATTTTACAGGGACAGCCCCAGCATTTT. This codes for CASSILQGQPQHF.

The J gene is TRBJ2-3, the V gene TRBV6-1; D gene ambiguous. Germline V gene sequence: CDR1 MNHNS, CDR2 SASEGT. CDR3 length: 12 residues. Trimming removed 7 bases at V and 2 bases at J, with 7 bases between. The CDR3 bases are TGTGCCAGCACTGGGTACACAGATACGCAGTATTTT. Amino acids: CASTGYTDTQYF.

The V gene is TRBV27, the J gene TRBJ1-2; D might be TRBD1 (6 bases). Trimming cost V 5 bases and J 8 bases, with 21 bases left between them. Germline-derived CDR1 and CDR2 are MNHEY and SMNVEV (reference sequence). This CDR3 comprises 15 residues. The CDR3 coding sequence is TGTGCCAGCAGTCGGGTTCGGGACACCCTGAGGGGCTACACCTTC. The encoded protein is CASSRVRDTLRGYTF.

J is TRBJ1-4 and V is TRBV10-2; D remains unclear. Germline CDR1 is WSHSY and CDR2 is SAAADI. V shed 4 bases and J shed 1 base, with 7 bases lying between them. The CDR3 is 14 amino acids. This chain's CDR3 is CASSAYGTNEKLFF. CDR3 DNA sequence: TGCGCCAGCAGTGCCTATGGAACTAATGAAAAACTGTTTTTT.

The gene calls are TRBV5-1 and TRBJ2-1; the match to TRBD1 covers 9 bases. Germline lookup yields CDR1 SGHRS and CDR2 YFSETQ. CDR3 length: 16 amino acids. J was trimmed by 4 bases and V by 3 bases; bases with no gene match: 8. In nucleotides, the CDR3 is TGCGCCAGCAGCTCATCGGGACAGGGAACTTACAATGAGCAGTTCTTC. Residues: CASSSSGQGTYNEQFF.

Turning to this clone: This sample includes further DNA sequences coding for the same CDR3. The chain links TRBV29-1 to TRBJ1-2; D remains ambiguous. The V and J ends lost 1 base and 6 bases respectively, with 6 bases between them. CDR1 is SQVTM, CDR2 ANQGSEA, per germline. The CDR3 spans 11 residues. This CDR3 reads CSVEVRDGYTF. CDR3 bases: TGCAGCGTTGAAGTGCGGGATGGCTACACCTTC. The variable domain in full, completed from reference TRBV29-1 and TRBJ1-2, reads SAVISQKPSRDICQRGTSLTIQCQVDSQVTMMFWYRQQPGQSLTLIATANQGSEATYESGFVIDKFPISRPNLTFSTLTVSNMSPEDSSIYLCSVEVRDGYTFGSGTRLTVV.